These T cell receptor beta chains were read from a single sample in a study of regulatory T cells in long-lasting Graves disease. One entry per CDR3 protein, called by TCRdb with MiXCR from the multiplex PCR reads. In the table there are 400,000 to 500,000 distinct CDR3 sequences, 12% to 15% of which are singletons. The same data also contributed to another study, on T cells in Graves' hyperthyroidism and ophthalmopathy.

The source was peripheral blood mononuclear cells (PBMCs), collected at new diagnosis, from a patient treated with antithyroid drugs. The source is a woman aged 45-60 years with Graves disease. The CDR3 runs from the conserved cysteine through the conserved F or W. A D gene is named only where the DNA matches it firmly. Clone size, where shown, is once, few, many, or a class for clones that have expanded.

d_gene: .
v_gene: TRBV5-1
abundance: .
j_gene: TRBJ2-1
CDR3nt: TGCGCCAGCAGCTTGGAAGAGTACGGTGAGCAGTTCTTC
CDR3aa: CASSLEEYGEQFF

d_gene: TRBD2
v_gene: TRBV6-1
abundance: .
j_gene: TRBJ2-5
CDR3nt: TGTGCCAGCACTTCACTAGCGGGAGGCATAGAGACCCAGTACTTC
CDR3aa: CASTSLAGGIETQYF

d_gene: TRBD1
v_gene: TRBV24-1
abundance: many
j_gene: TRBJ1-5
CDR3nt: TGTGCCACCAGTGATCAAAGACAGGGGAGGAATCAGCCCCAGCATTTT
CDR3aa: CATSDQRQGRNQPQHF

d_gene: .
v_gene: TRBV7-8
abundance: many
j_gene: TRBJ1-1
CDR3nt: TGTGCCAGCAGCCCAACAAACAGGGACGTGAACACTGAAGCTTTCTTT
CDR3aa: CASSPTNRDVNTEAFF

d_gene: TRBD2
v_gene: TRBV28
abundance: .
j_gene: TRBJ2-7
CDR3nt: TGTGCCAGCAGAGCGCCGGGACTAGCCTTCGAGCAGTACTTC
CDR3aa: CASRAPGLAFEQYF

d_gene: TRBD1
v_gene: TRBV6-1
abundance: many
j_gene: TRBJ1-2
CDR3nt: TGTGCCAGCAGTCTGGGACAGGGGGCGCTTTTAAACTATGGCTACACCTTC
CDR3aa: CASSLGQGALLNYGYTF

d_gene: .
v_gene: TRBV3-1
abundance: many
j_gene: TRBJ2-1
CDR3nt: TGTGCCAGCAGCCGTAGCGGCCCTGAGGGGGAGCAGTTCTTC
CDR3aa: CASSRSGPEGEQFF

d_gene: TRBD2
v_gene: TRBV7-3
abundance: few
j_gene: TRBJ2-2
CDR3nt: TGTGCCAGCGGCGAGACTAGCGGTAACACCGGGGAGCTGTTTTTT
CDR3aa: CASGETSGNTGELFF

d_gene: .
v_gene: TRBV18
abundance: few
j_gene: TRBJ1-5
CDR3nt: TGTGCCAGCTCACCATCACAAGATCAGCCCCAGCATTTT
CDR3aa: CASSPSQDQPQHF

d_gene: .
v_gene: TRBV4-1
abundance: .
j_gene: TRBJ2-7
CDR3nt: TGCGCCAGCAGCCCCTCGCGGGATCGACCCTACGAGCAGTACTTC
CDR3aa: CASSPSRDRPYEQYF

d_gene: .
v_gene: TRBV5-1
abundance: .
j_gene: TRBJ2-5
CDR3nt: TGCGCCAGCAGCGCCCCAGGGGAGACCCAGTACTTC
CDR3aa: CASSAPGETQYF

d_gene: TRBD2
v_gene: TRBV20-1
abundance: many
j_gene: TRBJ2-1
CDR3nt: TGCAGTGCTAGGGGGGGGAGAGGAACGAATGAGCAGTTCTTC
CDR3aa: CSARGGRGTNEQFF

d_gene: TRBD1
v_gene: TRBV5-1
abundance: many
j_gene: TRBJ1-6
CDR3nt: TGCGCCAGCAGCTTGGGGGACAGGGGGCATAATTCACCCCTCCACTTT
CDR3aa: CASSLGDRGHNSPLHF

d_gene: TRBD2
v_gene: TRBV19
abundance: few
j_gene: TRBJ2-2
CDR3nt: TGTGCCAGTAGTAAGCCGGGACTAGCGGGAGTAGCCGGGGAGCTGTTTTTT
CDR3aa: CASSKPGLAGVAGELFF

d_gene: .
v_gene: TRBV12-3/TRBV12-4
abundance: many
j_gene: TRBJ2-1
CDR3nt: TGTGCCAGCGGCCCAGGTGTTAGCTCCTACAATGAGCAGTTCTTC
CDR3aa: CASGPGVSSYNEQFF

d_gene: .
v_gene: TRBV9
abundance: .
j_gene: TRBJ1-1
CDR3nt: TGTGCCAGCAGCGTAGGACCCACGCCAGTTGAAGCTTTCTTT
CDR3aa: CASSVGPTPVEAFF

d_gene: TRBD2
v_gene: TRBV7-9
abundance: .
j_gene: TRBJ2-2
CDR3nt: TGTGCCAGCAGCGACGAGGGGTGGTTCGGGGGGTACACCGGGGAGCTGTTTTTT
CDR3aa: CASSDEGWFGGYTGELFF

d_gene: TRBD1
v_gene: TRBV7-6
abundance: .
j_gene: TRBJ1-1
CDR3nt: TGTGCCAGCAGGGGGGGGGACAGCAACACTGAAGCTTTCTTT
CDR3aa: CASRGGDSNTEAFF

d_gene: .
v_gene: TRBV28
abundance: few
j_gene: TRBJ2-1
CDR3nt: TGTGCCAGCAGTACACTGTTATACAATGAGCAGTTCTTC
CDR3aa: CASSTLLYNEQFF

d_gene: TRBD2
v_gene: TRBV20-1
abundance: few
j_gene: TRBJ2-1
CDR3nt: TGCAGTGCAAGACTAGCGGGAGGTAACTGGAATGAGCAGTTCTTC
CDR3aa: CSARLAGGNWNEQFF

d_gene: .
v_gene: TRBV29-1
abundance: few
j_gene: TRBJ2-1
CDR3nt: TGCAGCGTTGGTCGAGCGAATAATGAGCAGTTCTTC
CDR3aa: CSVGRANNEQFF

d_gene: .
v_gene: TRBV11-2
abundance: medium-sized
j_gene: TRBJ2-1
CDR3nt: TGTGCCAGCAGTTTCCGGTCTTCGGATACTAATTACAATGAGCAGTTCTTC
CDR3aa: CASSFRSSDTNYNEQFF

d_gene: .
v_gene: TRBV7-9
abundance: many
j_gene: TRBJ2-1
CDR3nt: TGTGCCAGCAGCTTAGCTTCAGCCTCCTACAATGAGCAGTTCTTC
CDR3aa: CASSLASASYNEQFF

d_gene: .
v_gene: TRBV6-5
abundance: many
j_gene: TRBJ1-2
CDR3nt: TGTGCCAGCAGTTACGGCGGATGGCAGTTCTATGGCTACACCTTC
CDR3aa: CASSYGGWQFYGYTF

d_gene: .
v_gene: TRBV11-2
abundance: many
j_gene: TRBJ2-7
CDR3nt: TGTGCCAGCAGCAAAGCAATCCACGAGCAGTACTTC
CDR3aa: CASSKAIHEQYF

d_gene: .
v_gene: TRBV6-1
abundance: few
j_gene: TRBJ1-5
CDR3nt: TGTGCCAGCAGTCCCCTCTCTCGTAGCAATCAGCCCCAGCATTTT
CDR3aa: CASSPLSRSNQPQHF

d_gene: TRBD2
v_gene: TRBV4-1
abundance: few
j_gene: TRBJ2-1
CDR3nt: TGCGCCAGCAGCCAAGGACAGCTAGCGGGAGGAAGCTCCTACAATGAGCAGTTCTTC
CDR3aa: CASSQGQLAGGSSYNEQFF

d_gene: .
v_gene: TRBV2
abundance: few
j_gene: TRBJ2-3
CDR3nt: TGTGCCAGCAGTCTCCTCCCGGCCCTAGTGGCAGATACGCAGTATTTT
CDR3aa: CASSLLPALVADTQYF

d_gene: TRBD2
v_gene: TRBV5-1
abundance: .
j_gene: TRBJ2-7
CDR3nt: TGCGCCAGCAGTATGGGGACTAGTACCTACGAGCAGTACTTC
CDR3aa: CASSMGTSTYEQYF

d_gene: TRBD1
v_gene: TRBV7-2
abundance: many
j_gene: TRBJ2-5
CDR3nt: TGTGCCAGCAGCCCCGGACAGGGAAAGGGGCAAGAGACCCAGTACTTC
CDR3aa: CASSPGQGKGQETQYF

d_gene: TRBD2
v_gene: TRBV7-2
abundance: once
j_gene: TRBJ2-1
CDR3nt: TGTGCCAGCAGCCAGAGGACTAGCGGGAGCAGCAGCGGCCAGTTCTTC
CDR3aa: CASSQRTSGSSSGQFF

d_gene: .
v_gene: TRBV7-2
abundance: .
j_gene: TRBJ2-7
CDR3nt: TGTGCCAGCAGCTCCGGGAGGTTACGGGGGCCAAGGACCTCCTACGAGCAGTACTTC
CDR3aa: CASSSGRLRGPRTSYEQYF

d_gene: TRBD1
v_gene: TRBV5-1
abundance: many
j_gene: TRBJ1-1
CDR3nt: TGTGCCAGCAGTTTAGACAGGGACACTGAAGCTTTCTTT
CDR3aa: CASSLDRDTEAFF

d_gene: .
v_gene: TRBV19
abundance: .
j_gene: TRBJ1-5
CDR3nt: TGTGCCAGTAGTATTCTAACAAGCAATCAGCCCCAGCATTTT
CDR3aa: CASSILTSNQPQHF

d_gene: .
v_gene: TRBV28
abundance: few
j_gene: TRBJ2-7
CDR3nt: TGTGCCAGCAGTTTCAGGAACGAGCAGTACTTC
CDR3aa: CASSFRNEQYF

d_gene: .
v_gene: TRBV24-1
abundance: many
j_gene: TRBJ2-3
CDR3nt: TGTGCCACCAGTGATTTATACGCAGATACGCAGTATTTT
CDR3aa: CATSDLYADTQYF

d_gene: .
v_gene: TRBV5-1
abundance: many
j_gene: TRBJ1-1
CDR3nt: TGCGCCAGCAGCTTCCGGGGCCTGAACACTGAAGCTTTCTTT
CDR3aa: CASSFRGLNTEAFF

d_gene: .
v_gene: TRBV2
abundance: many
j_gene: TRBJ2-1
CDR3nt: TGTGCCAGCACACGGGATGGACCGAACAATGAGCAGTTCTTC
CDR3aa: CASTRDGPNNEQFF

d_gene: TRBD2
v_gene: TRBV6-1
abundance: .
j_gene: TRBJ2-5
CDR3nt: TGTGCCAGCAGCGCCGAAATGGTAACTGTAGCGGGAGACTTAGGGGAGACCCAGTACTTC
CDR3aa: CASSAEMVTVAGDLGETQYF

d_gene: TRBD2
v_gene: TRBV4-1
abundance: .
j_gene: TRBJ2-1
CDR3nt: TGCGCCAGCAGCCAAGCGGGACTAGCGGACAATGAGCAGTTCTTC
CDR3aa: CASSQAGLADNEQFF

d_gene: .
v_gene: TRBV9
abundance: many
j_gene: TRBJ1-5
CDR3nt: TGTGCCAGCAGCGTAAAGGGTGGTCCGCCCCAGCATTTT
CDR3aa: CASSVKGGPPQHF

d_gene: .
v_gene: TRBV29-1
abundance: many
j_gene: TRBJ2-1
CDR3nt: TGCAGCGAGCTCAGCTACAATGAGCAGTTCTTC
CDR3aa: CSELSYNEQFF

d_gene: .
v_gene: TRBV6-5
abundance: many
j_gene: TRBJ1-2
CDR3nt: TGTGCCAGCAGTTACTCGGGGCCGAGAAAGGAGGGATCATATGGCTACACCTTC
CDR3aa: CASSYSGPRKEGSYGYTF

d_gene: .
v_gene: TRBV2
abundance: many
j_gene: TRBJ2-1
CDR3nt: TGTGCCAGCAGTGAAAGAGAGTCGTCGGACAATGAGCAGTTCTTC
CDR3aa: CASSERESSDNEQFF

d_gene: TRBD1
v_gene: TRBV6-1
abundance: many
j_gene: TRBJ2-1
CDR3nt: TGTGCCAGCGGGGACAGGGCTAATGAGCAGTTCTTC
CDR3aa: CASGDRANEQFF

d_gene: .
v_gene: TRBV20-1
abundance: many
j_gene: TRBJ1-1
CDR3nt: TGCAGTGCCAAGCCCGAGGGACACTTGAACACTGAAGCTTTCTTT
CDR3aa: CSAKPEGHLNTEAFF

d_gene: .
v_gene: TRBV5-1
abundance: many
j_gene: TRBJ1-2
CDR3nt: TGCGCCAGCGCCCAGGAGTCGACCAGTGGCTACACCTTC
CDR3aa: CASAQESTSGYTF

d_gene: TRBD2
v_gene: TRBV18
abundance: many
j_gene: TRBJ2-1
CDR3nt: TGTGCCAGCTCAACTGGACTAGCGGGAGACAATGAGCAGTTCTTC
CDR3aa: CASSTGLAGDNEQFF

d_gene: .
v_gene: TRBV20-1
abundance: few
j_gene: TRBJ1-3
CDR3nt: TGCAGTGCTAGAGTTGGTAGTGGTGGAAACACCATATATTTT
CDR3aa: CSARVGSGGNTIYF

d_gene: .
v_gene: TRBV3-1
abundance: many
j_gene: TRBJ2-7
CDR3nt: TGTGCCAGCAGCCAAGCCCCCCAGACGCGCGAGCAGTACTTC
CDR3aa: CASSQAPQTREQYF

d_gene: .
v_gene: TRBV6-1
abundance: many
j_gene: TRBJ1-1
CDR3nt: TGTGCCAGCAGTGAAGTCCAGGGCCCCGACTCAGCTTTCTTT
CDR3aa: CASSEVQGPDSAFF

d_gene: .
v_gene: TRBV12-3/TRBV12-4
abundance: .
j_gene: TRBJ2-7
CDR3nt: TGTGCCAGCAGTTTAACGGACGGAAGGTCATCCTACGAGCAGTACTTC
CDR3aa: CASSLTDGRSSYEQYF